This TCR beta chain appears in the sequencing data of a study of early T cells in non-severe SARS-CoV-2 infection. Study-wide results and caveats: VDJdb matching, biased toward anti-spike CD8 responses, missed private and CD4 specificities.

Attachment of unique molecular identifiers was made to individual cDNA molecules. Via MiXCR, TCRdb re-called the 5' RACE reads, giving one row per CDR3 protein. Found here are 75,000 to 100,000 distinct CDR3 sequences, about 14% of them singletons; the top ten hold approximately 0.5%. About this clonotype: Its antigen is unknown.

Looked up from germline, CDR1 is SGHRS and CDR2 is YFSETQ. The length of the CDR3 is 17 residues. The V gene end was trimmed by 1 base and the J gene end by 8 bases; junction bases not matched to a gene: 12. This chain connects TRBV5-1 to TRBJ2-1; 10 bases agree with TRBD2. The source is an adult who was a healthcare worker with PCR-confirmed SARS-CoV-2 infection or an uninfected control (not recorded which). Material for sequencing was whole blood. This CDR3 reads CASSLFSASGGGDEQFF. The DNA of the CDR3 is TGCGCCAGCAGCTTGTTCTCGGCTAGCGGGGGCGGGGATGAGCAGTTCTTC.